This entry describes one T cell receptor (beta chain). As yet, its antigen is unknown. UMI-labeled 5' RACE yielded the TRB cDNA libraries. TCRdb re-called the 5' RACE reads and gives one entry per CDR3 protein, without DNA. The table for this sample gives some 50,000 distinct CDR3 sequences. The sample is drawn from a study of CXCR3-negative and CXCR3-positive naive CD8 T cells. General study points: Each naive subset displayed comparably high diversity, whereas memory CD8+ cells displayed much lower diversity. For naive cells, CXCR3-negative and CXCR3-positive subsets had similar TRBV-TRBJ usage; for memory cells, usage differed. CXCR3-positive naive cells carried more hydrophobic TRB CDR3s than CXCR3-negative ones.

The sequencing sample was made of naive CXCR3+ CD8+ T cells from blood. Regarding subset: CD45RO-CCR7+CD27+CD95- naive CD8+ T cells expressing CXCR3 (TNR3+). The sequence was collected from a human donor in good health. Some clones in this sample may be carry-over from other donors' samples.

This CDR3 reads CASSDLGGPEETQYF. The chain joins TRBV12-3 or TRBV12-4 to TRBJ2-5; TCRdb lists TRBD2, though no DNA is available to test this call. This CDR3 region has 15 residues.